The 17 T cell receptor beta chains in this list originate from one sample, sequenced in a study of neurological immune-mediated disorders (dated by TCRdb to the late 2010s). The time point label, as the study defines it: longitudinal time-point 3. To prepare the library, 5' RACE was applied. The instrument given in TCRdb is Illumina HiSeq 2500. Through fastp at Q25 and MiXCR, TCRdb rebuilt clones from the public reads, retaining in-frame beta chains. Identical CDR3 protein sequences are pooled into one entry, listed with their most common genes and DNA. The sample table lists around 97,000 distinct CDR3 sequences, 10% to 14% of them with a count of one. The ten most abundant clones make up about 3% of the sample. Sequencing used PBMCs. The receptors shown here come from a female donor with HTLV-1-associated myelopathy (HAM/TSP).

This clonotype was seen ten or more times. The chain joins TRBV4-1 to TRBJ2-2; 11 bases line up with TRBD1. This CDR3 has 15 residues. Germline CDR1 is MGHRA and CDR2 is YSYEKL. The ends lost 0 bases at V and 6 bases at J; junction bases unmatched: 0. DNA for the CDR3: TGCGCCAGCAGCCAAGAGGACAGGGGGCCCGGGGAGCTGTTTTTT. The encoded protein is CASSQEDRGPGELFF.

This clonotype was seen many times. The V and J genes are TRBV10-3 and TRBJ2-1; TRBD1 matches 7 bases. V was clipped by 4 bases and J by 10 bases; unmatched bases: 7. The CDR3 is 13 residues long. Looked up from germline, CDR1 is ENHRY and CDR2 is SYGVKD. CDR3 nucleotides: TGTGCCATCAGTGTTACAGGGGCGAGGGAGCAGTTCTTC. Translated: CAISVTGAREQFF.

In this sample, this clonotype turned up many times. The V gene is TRBV21-1, the J gene TRBJ2-6; the DNA was not used to check the table's D call, TRBD1. TRBV21-1 constitutes a pseudogene. This CDR3 is built from 17 residues. Written as DNA, the CDR3 is TGTGCCAGCAGCAAAGAGCAAGGGGGGCTTGGGGCCAACGTCCTGACTTTC. Translation: CASSKEQGGLGANVLTF.

The table lists this clonotype with many counts. The chain is built from TRBV5-1 and TRBJ1-1; no firm D call. The CDR3 runs to 13 residues. V lost 0 bases, J lost 0 bases, and 3 bases lay in between. Germline V CDR1 and CDR2: SGHRS, YFSETQ. For the CDR3, the DNA is TGCGCCAGCAGCTTGGACTTGAACACTGAAGCTTTCTTT. This codes for CASSLDLNTEAFF.

This clonotype was seen ten or more times. The chain joins TRBV18 to TRBJ2-7, with D maybe TRBD1 (5 bases). Germline V gene lookup returns CDR1 KGHSH and CDR2 LQKENI. The V gene lost 4 bases and the J gene lost 0 bases, with 10 bases spanning the gap. The CDR3 loop spans 14 amino acids. CDR3 coding DNA: TGTGCCAGCTCACTAACACAGGACTCCTACGAGCAGTACTTC. Its translation: CASSLTQDSYEQYF.

This clonotype appeared a few times. V and J are TRBV5-1 and TRBJ1-1; TRBD1 matches at 11 bases. The length of the CDR3 is 15 residues. Germline V gene lookup returns CDR1 SGHRS and CDR2 YFSETQ. The J segment lost 4 bases and the V segment lost 4 bases, leaving 6 bases of the junction unmatched. Written as DNA, the CDR3 is TGCGCCAGCAGCCGGGAGGGGACAGGGGGCACTGAAGCTTTCTTT. Protein product: CASSREGTGGTEAFF.

This clonotype occurred many times. The chain carries TRBV7-9 and TRBJ2-3; a weak D match, TRBD1 (6 bases). This CDR3 is built from 13 residues. V lost 5 bases to trimming and J lost 4 bases, with 10 bases between them. CDR1 and CDR2 (germline): SEHNR, FQNEAQ (reference sequence). CDR3 in DNA: TGTGCCAGCAGCGAACAGGGTTCAGATACGCAGTATTTT. Translated, it gives CASSEQGSDTQYF.

There are many counts of this clonotype. The rearrangement joins TRBV20-1 to TRBJ2-1; D is ambiguous. Trimming took 6 bases from V and 5 from J, leaving 8 bases between them. The CDR3 totals 11 residues. Germline V CDR1 and CDR2: DFQATT, SNEGSKA (reference sequence). The CDR3 loop is CSALGNNEQFF. For the CDR3, the DNA is TGCAGTGCCCTGGGAAACAATGAGCAGTTCTTC.

This clonotype was detected many times. The DNA of the CDR3 is TGCGCCAGCAGCCCTCGGGGATTTGTGGGTGACTATGGCTACACCTTC. Encoded protein: CASSPRGFVGDYGYTF. This chain joins TRBV5-1 and TRBJ1-2; D gene ambiguous. Germline V gene lookup returns CDR1 SGHRS and CDR2 YFSETQ. CDR3 length: 16 residues. V shed 4 bases and J shed 3 bases, with 19 bases lying between them.

Many counts were recorded for this clonotype. The chain employs TRBV5-1 and TRBJ2-2; D gene uncertain. The CDR3 runs to 15 residues. The V gene lost 0 bases and the J gene lost 2 bases, with 8 bases spanning the gap. The germline CDR1 and CDR2 sequences are SGHRS and YFSETQ. CDR3: CASSLVAENTGELFF. For the CDR3, the DNA is TGCGCCAGCAGCTTGGTAGCCGAAAACACCGGGGAGCTGTTTTTT.

Ten or more counts support this clonotype. The chain couples TRBV12-3 or TRBV12-4 to TRBJ2-3; D may be TRBD2 (5 bases). Trimming took 2 bases from V and 2 from J, leaving 14 bases between them. The CDR3 has 16 residues. Written as DNA, the CDR3 is TGTGCCAGCAGTTTACCGGATCGGGGTTTCACAGATACGCAGTATTTT. Translation: CASSLPDRGFTDTQYF.

This clonotype showed up many times. This chain uses TRBV10-3 with TRBJ2-7; 9 bases are shared with TRBD1. The CDR3 is 13 residues long. Losses at the gene ends were 11 bases for V and 6 bases for J; bases not matched to a gene: 11. CDR1 is ENHRY and CDR2 is SYGVKD in the germline V gene. The CDR3 DNA is TGTGCCGCCCGGGACAGGGAATCTGCCGAGCAGTACTTC. Amino acids: CAARDRESAEQYF.

In this sample, this clonotype turned up many times. The gene calls are TRBV4-1 and TRBJ1-1, with D possibly matching TRBD1 (5 bases). Germline V CDR1 and CDR2: MGHRA, YSYEKL. CDR3 length: 14 residues. V was shortened by 5 bases and J by 4 bases, with 14 bases between the two germline ends. CDR3 loop: CASSGQGFVTEAFF. The CDR3 nucleotides are TGCGCCAGCAGCGGGCAGGGATTCGTCACTGAAGCTTTCTTT.

Ten or more counts support this clonotype. This sequence joins TRBV7-9 and TRBJ1-5; 7 nucleotides agree with TRBD1. V was clipped by 5 bases and J by 5 bases; unmatched bases: 6. This CDR3 has 14 residues. Germline V gene sequence: CDR1 SEHNR, CDR2 FQNEAQ (reference sequence). CDR3 in DNA: TGTGCCAGCAGCCCGGGACAGATCTATCAGCCCCAGCATTTT. This translates into CASSPGQIYQPQHF.

This clonotype showed up many times. The CDR3 loop is CASSTGSSTGELFF. The CDR3 DNA follows: TGCGCCAGCAGCACGGGAAGCTCCACCGGGGAGCTGTTTTTT. V and J are TRBV5-1 and TRBJ2-2, with D possibly being TRBD2 (5 bases). This CDR3 is built from 14 residues. The germline CDR1 and CDR2 sequences are SGHRS and YFSETQ. V lost 4 bases and J lost 4, with 11 bases in between.

This clonotype has a count of ten or more. The chain has TRBV3-1 and TRBJ1-1; no clear D gene. CDR3 length: 15 amino acids. Germline values: CDR1 LGHDT, CDR2 YNNKEL (reference sequence). V was cut by 4 bases and J by 0 bases, with 12 bases left in between. The CDR3 protein is CASSPAEGVNTEAFF. The CDR3 DNA is TGTGCCAGCAGCCCCGCGGAGGGCGTGAACACTGAAGCTTTCTTT.

This clonotype was detected a few times. CDR3 region: CASRGLVDPEAFF. CDR3 sequence (DNA): TGTGCCAGCAGGGGCCTTGTGGACCCTGAAGCTTTCTTT. The J gene is TRBJ1-1, the V gene TRBV6-6; D ambiguous. The CDR3 has 13 residues. CDR1 is MNHNY and CDR2 is SVGAGI in the germline V gene (reference sequence). V was shortened by 6 bases and J by 6 bases, with 14 bases between the two germline ends.